These 29 T cell receptor beta chains came from one sample sequenced in a study of CD8 T cells in ankylosing spondylitis. These receptors have no known antigen. Each CDR3 protein is one row after TCRdb ran MiXCR on the 5' RACE reads. The sample lists over 700,000 distinct CDR3 sequences, under 20% seen once, with approximately 18% in the top ten. The study's findings and limits: Roughly 8 highly homologous variants made up a TCR beta motif, and this motif appeared characteristic of ankylosing spondylitis blood.

The specimen sequenced was blood, either unsorted or a sorted T cell fraction (not recorded which). The receptors originated from a male donor with ankylosing spondylitis.

This clonotype has a count of ten or more. The V and J genes are TRBV29-1 and TRBJ2-3; TRBD2 matches 10 bases. There are 15 residues in the CDR3. Germline V gene sequence: CDR1 SQVTM, CDR2 ANQGSEA. The V gene end was trimmed by 4 bases and the J gene end by 0 bases; junction bases not matched to a gene: 4. CDR3 nucleotides: TGCAGCGTTGTTCTAGCGGGAGTTAGCACAGATACGCAGTATTTT. This encodes CSVVLAGVSTDTQYF.

This chain uses TRBV21-1 with TRBJ2-7; TRBD1, the table's D call, lacks a check against the DNA. TRBV21-1 counts as a pseudogene. This CDR3 spans 17 amino acids. This CDR3 is CASPPPRREGGPYEQYF. The CDR3, as DNA: TGTGCCAGCCCTCCGCCTAGAAGGGAAGGTGGGCCTTACGAGCAGTACTTC.

This clonotype is a singleton in its sample. J is TRBJ2-1 and V is TRBV4-3; 10 bases fit TRBD2. The CDR3 runs to 15 residues. The V gene end was trimmed by 4 bases and the J gene end by 6 bases; junction bases not matched to a gene: 6. CDR1 and CDR2 from the germline V gene are LGHNA and YSLEER. The CDR3 DNA follows: TGCGCCAGCAGCCCCGGGACTAGCGTTTTCAATGAGCAGTTCTTC. This codes for CASSPGTSVFNEQFF.

The chain joins TRBV12-3 or TRBV12-4 to TRBJ2-7, with 13 positions matching TRBD2. This CDR3 has 19 amino acids. V dropped 3 bases and J dropped 4; count of bases not matched to a gene: 15. The CDR3 nucleotides read TGTGCCAGCAGTTTCAAACAGGGGGCCGGACTAGCGGGAGTATACGAGCAGTACTTC. Amino acid sequence: CASSFKQGAGLAGVYEQYF.

This clonotype was recorded a few times. The J gene is TRBJ2-3, the V gene TRBV7-9, with 12 bases identical to TRBD2. The CDR3 has 17 residues. In germline, CDR1 is SEHNR, CDR2 FQNEAQ (reference sequence). Germline trimming cut 1 base from V and 5 bases from J; bases unmatched to any gene: 7. CDR3 DNA: TGTGCCAGCAGCTTAGAGCTAGCGGGGGGGTCAAGAGATACGCAGTATTTT. Translating it yields CASSLELAGGSRDTQYF.

The chain has TRBV6-1 and TRBJ1-4, with 8 nucleotides matching TRBD1. J gave up 6 bases and V 5 bases, and 5 bases lay outside the gene matches. The CDR3 has 14 residues. CDR1 and CDR2 (germline): MNHNS, SASEGT. CDR3 coding DNA: TGTGCCAGCAGTAATACAGGGGGGGATGAAAAACTGTTTTTT. Its translation: CASSNTGGDEKLFF.

The chain joins TRBV11-2 to TRBJ1-5, with TRBD1 as a possible D gene (6 bases). Deletions cut 1 base from V and 0 bases from J, with 13 bases between. The CDR3 consists of 17 residues. The germline CDR1 and CDR2 sequences are SGHAT and FQNNGV. The chain's CDR3 is CASSLAQGRDSNQPQHF. CDR3 in DNA: TGTGCCAGCAGCTTAGCACAGGGCAGGGATAGCAATCAGCCCCAGCATTTT.

This clonotype has more than one count but fewer than ten. The chain employs TRBV7-2 and TRBJ2-2; D is unclear. The CDR3 runs to 14 residues. Germline-derived CDR1 and CDR2 are SGHTA and FQGNSA. The germline V and J ends were trimmed by 1 base and 8 bases, with 11 bases remaining between them. The CDR3 coding sequence is TGTGCCAGCAGCTTAGTTCGGTCCGGAGGGGAGCTGTTTTTT. Translated, it gives CASSLVRSGGELFF.

This clonotype has only a few counts. The chain carries TRBV29-1 and TRBJ2-7; 8 nucleotides agree with TRBD1. CDR1 and CDR2 from the germline V gene are SQVTM and ANQGSEA. V dropped 7 bases and J dropped 3; count of bases not matched to a gene: 20. This CDR3 contains 17 residues. CDR3 in DNA: TGCAGCGCCGTGGGGGCCTCGGACAGGGACCCCCGCTACGAGCAGTACTTC. It specifies CSAVGASDRDPRYEQYF.

CDR3 protein: CASSLFPSGSYEQYF. The CDR3 DNA reads TGTGCCAGCAGTTTATTCCCTAGCGGGTCCTACGAGCAGTACTTC. V and J are TRBV12-3 or TRBV12-4 and TRBJ2-7; 8 nucleotides match TRBD2. V shed 2 bases and J 1 base; nucleotides not matched to a gene: 4. CDR3 length: 15 residues.

The rearrangement joins TRBV12-5 to TRBJ2-6; weak D call: TRBD2 (5 bases). Germline assignment: CDR1 LGHNT and CDR2 FRNRAP. The CDR3 totals 14 residues. V shed 7 bases and J shed 1 base, with 8 bases lying between them. The CDR3 region has the DNA TGTGCTAGTGCCTCGGGATCTGGGGCCAACGTCCTGACTTTC. Translation gives CASASGSGANVLTF. Supplemented by reference TRBV12-5 and TRBJ2-6, the full variable domain reads DARVTQTPRHKVTEMGQEVTMRCQPILGHNTVFWYRQTMMQGLELLAYFRNRAPLDDSGMPKDRFSAEMPDATLATLKIQPSEPRDSAVYFCASASGSGANVLTFGAGSRLTVL.

This clonotype was counted between two and nine times. V is TRBV4-1 and J is TRBJ1-4; 8 positions agree with TRBD1. Germline loops: CDR1 MGHRA, CDR2 YSYEKL. J lost 5 bases, V lost 0 bases, and 8 bases had no gene match. The CDR3 has 17 residues. The CDR3 DNA is TGCGCCAGCAGCCAAGATGACCGCCGGACAGGGAATGAAAAACTGTTTTTT. Encoded protein: CASSQDDRRTGNEKLFF.

In this sample, this clonotype turned up a few times. The CDR3 protein is CASSLSRASNGGQFF. The CDR3 nucleotides read TGTGCCAGCAGCCTGTCGAGGGCGTCCAACGGGGGGCAGTTCTTC. The J gene is TRBJ2-1, the V gene TRBV7-3, with a possible D match to TRBD2 (6 bases). Germline loops: CDR1 SGHTA, CDR2 FQGTGA. V gave up 5 bases and J gave up 12 bases, with 23 bases separating them. The CDR3 length is 15 residues.

This clonotype was counted between two and nine times. The chain links TRBV12-3 or TRBV12-4 to TRBJ1-1, with D unresolved. The CDR3 extends over 14 amino acids. Trimming removed 2 bases from V and 0 bases from J, with 7 bases in between. CDR3 coding DNA: TGTGCCAGCAGTTTAAGGGAAATGAACACTGAAGCTTTCTTT. Translation gives CASSLREMNTEAFF.

This clonotype was seen more than once but under ten times. This rearrangement joins TRBV27 to TRBJ1-5, with D possibly TRBD1 on 5 matching bases. The length of the CDR3 is 16 residues. The V and J ends lost 4 bases and 4 bases respectively, with 17 bases between them. Germline V gene lookup returns CDR1 MNHEY and CDR2 SMNVEV (reference sequence). This chain's CDR3 is CASSSPLQGVNQPQHF. The DNA of the CDR3 is TGTGCCAGCAGTTCACCCCTCCAGGGTGTGAATCAGCCCCAGCATTTT.

This clonotype appeared a few times. The chain couples TRBV15 to TRBJ1-1; TRBD1 might be the D (5 bases). Between the trimmed V and J ends, which lost 5 bases and 1 base, there was a span of 14 bases. The CDR3 is 15 amino acids. The germline gives CDR1 LNHNV, CDR2 YYDKDF (reference sequence). The CDR3 region has the DNA TGTGCCACCAGCTTTCTAATAGGGGAGAACACTGAAGCTTTCTTT. It codes for CATSFLIGENTEAFF.

The rearrangement joins TRBV4-2 to TRBJ2-3; 8 bases are shared with TRBD2. The length of the CDR3 is 16 residues. Germline CDR1 and CDR2: LGHNA and YNFKEQ. V lost 0 bases to trimming and J lost 6 bases; unmatched junction nucleotides: 8. The CDR3, as DNA: TGTGCCAGCAGCCAAGAGGTCGGGAGGGCCCCGGATACGCAGTATTTT. It translates to CASSQEVGRAPDTQYF.

This clonotype was detected a few times. The chain uses TRBV6-5 and TRBJ1-6; no reliable D call. CDR1 is MNHEY, CDR2 SVGAGI, per germline. The CDR3 length is 17 residues. The V end lost 4 bases, the J end lost 0 bases, and 13 bases lay between the germline ends. CDR3 in DNA: TGTGCCAGCAGTTTATCAGTACTAAGCTCCTATAATTCACCCCTCCACTTT. Protein sequence: CASSLSVLSSYNSPLHF.

With regard to this clonotype: The junction differs from germline at one of its ends, possibly a read error. The V gene is TRBV5-5, the J gene TRBJ1-1, with 7 positions matching TRBD1. The CDR3 has 14 amino acids. Germline CDR1 and CDR2: SGHKS and YYEKEE (reference sequence). CDR3 DNA sequence: TGCGCCAGCAGTTGGACAGGTGAGTCAACTGAAGCTTTCTTT. Translation gives CASSWTGESTEAFF.

The V and J genes are TRBV28 and TRBJ2-7, with 11 bases lining up with TRBD2. With V trimmed by 2 bases and J by 5 bases, 8 bases remained unmatched. Germline V CDR1 and CDR2: MDHEN, SYDVKM. The CDR3 runs 16 residues. The CDR3 spells CASSLSLAGGLDEQYF. The CDR3 DNA reads as TGTGCCAGCAGTTTAAGCCTAGCGGGAGGATTAGACGAGCAGTACTTC. Variable domain in full (rest from reference TRBV28 and TRBJ2-7): DVKVTQSSRYLVKRTGEKVFLECVQDMDHENMFWYRQDPGLGLRLIYFSYDVKMKEKGDIPEGYSVSREKKERFSLILESASTNQTSMYLCASSLSLAGGLDEQYFGPGTRLTVT.

There are a few counts of this clonotype. This chain connects TRBV6-2 or TRBV6-3 to TRBJ2-1; 8 positions agree with TRBD2. Trimming cost V 0 bases and J 7 bases; bases outside gene matches: 5. This CDR3 region has 15 residues. Germline assignment: CDR1 MNHEY and CDR2 SVGEGT. CDR3 sequence: CASSYSSGGGNEQFF. For the CDR3, the DNA is TGTGCCAGCAGTTACTCAAGCGGGGGAGGGAATGAGCAGTTCTTC.

This clonotype is a singleton in its sample. This chain links TRBV9 with TRBJ1-6, with 9 positions matching TRBD1. The germline V gene encodes CDR1 SGDLS and CDR2 YYNGEE. This CDR3 contains 15 residues. The ends lost 4 bases at V and 6 bases at J; junction bases unmatched: 5. This chain's CDR3 is CASSRTGGVNSPLHF. In DNA, the CDR3 is TGTGCCAGCAGCCGAACAGGGGGCGTTAATTCACCCCTCCACTTT.

This clonotype was observed a handful of times. The J gene is TRBJ1-4, the V gene TRBV2, with 7 bases lining up with TRBD1. CDR3 length: 14 residues. Germline CDR1 is SNHLY and CDR2 is FYNNEI. V gave up 6 bases and J gave up 8 bases; unmatched junction bases: 9. Here the CDR3 DNA reads TGTGCCAGCAGACCGACAGGGAAAGGAGAAAAACTGTTTTTT. Protein sequence: CASRPTGKGEKLFF.

This clonotype was observed a single time. The chain employs TRBV3-1 and TRBJ2-1; TRBD2 aligns across 9 bases. The length of the CDR3 is 17 residues. The V gene's germline CDR1 is LGHDT and CDR2 YNNKEL (reference sequence). The V gene end was trimmed by 1 base and the J gene end by 7 bases; junction bases not matched to a gene: 11. The CDR3 loop is CASSQGVSGSMANEQFF. The CDR3 nucleotides read TGTGCCAGCAGCCAAGGGGTTAGCGGGAGTATGGCGAATGAGCAGTTCTTC.

This clonotype was recorded at least ten times. J is TRBJ1-5 and V is TRBV12-3 or TRBV12-4; D is ambiguous. This CDR3 spans 14 amino acids. The V gene lost 3 bases and the J gene lost 6 bases, with 12 bases spanning the gap. CDR3: CASSLKGYGQPQHF. CDR3 nucleotides: TGTGCCAGCAGTTTGAAGGGTTACGGTCAGCCCCAGCATTTT.

This clonotype was counted only a few times. The chain recombines TRBV12-3 or TRBV12-4 with TRBJ2-2, with D perhaps matching TRBD2 (5 bases). The ends were cut back, 5 bases at V and 4 bases at J, with 17 bases in the middle. CDR3 length: 16 amino acids. The CDR3 DNA reads as TGTGCCAGCAGTCAGATACCCACGGCGGGCACCGGGGAGCTGTTTTTT. Translation gives CASSQIPTAGTGELFF.

This clonotype occurred a few times. V and J are TRBV9 and TRBJ1-4; D is undetermined. Germline CDR1 SGDLS, CDR2 YYNGEE. CDR3 size: 17 residues. Trimming took 3 bases from V and 1 from J, leaving 16 bases between them. CDR3 coding DNA: TGTGCCAGCAGCGAGGGATGGATCCATCAAACTAATGAAAAACTGTTTTTT. Translated, it gives CASSEGWIHQTNEKLFF.

This chain links TRBV25-1 with TRBJ2-5; TRBD1 matches at 8 bases. CDR1 MGHDK and CDR2 SYGVNS come from the germline V gene. J was trimmed by 2 bases and V by 0 bases; bases with no gene match: 5. The CDR3 consists of 16 residues. The CDR3 is CASSEYPGGVQETQYF. CDR3 DNA: TGTGCCAGCAGTGAATATCCAGGGGGCGTACAAGAGACCCAGTACTTC.

V and J are TRBV6-5 and TRBJ2-7, with 7 bases fitting TRBD2. Germline V gene data show CDR1 as MNHEY and CDR2 as SVGAGI. V trimming: 7 bases; J trimming: 3 bases; junction bases outside the gene matches: 0. The CDR3 totals 11 residues. The CDR3 loop reads CASKRGYEQYF. For the CDR3, the DNA is TGTGCCAGCAAGCGGGGCTACGAGCAGTACTTC.